In this sample, the clone carrying this T cell receptor beta chain turned up a few times. These data come from a study of cytomegalovirus exposure and HLA in healthy donors. Vbeta (60) and Jbeta (13) primers were used in the PCR. TCRdb keeps only in-frame clones here, not all; method: immunoSEQ multiplex PCR. The sample records about 170,000 clones, 75% to 90% being singletons. The TCR comes from a male donor in good health and CMV-seronegative. Source material: PBMCs.

The chain's CDR3 is CASSFDSHNSPLHF. DNA of the CDR3: TGTGCCAGCAGCTTTGACAGTCACAATTCACCCCTCCACTTT. J is TRBJ1-6 and V is TRBV5-6; TRBD1 might be the D (5 bases). The CDR3 runs 14 residues. V shed 2 bases and J shed 7 bases, with 10 bases lying between them. CDR1 is SGHDT and CDR2 is YYEEEE in the germline V gene. Full variable domain (remainder filled in from reference TRBV5-6 and TRBJ1-6): DAGVTQSPTHLIKTRGQQVTLRCSPKSGHDTVSWYQQALGQGPQFIFQYYEEEERQRGNFPDRFSGHQFPNYSSELNVNALLLGDSALYLCASSFDSHNSPLHFGNGTRLTVT.